This record covers a single T cell receptor beta chain. It is likely a read error, because the conserved phenylalanine at the end of the CDR3 is missing. Without any cell sorting, roughly 18-34 mg of bulk tissue yielded co-extracted RNA and DNA. Patients carried chronic HBV infection without prior treatment. These data belong to a study of tumor-infiltrating lymphocytes in primary liver carcinoma. Study at large: Stage T1-T3 N0M0 tumors measured about 4.2 to 11 cm at most.

TCR beta cDNA was made from approximately 500 ng total RNA with a constant-region primer. Libraries of TCR beta came from three nested multiplex PCR rounds with slightly modified ARM-PCR. For roughly 10 cycles apiece, the opening two PCR rounds ran with TRBV1-TRBV30 forward primers and a C-beta reverse primer. TCRdb redid the calling of the multiplex PCR reads with MiXCR, one entry per CDR3 protein. The table records approximately 53,000 distinct CDR3 sequences, around 77% of them present only once. Germline CDR1 and CDR2: MNHNS and SASEGT. V was cut by 2 bases and J by 7 bases, with 12 bases left in between. The CDR3 spans 14 residues.

The chain is built from TRBV6-1 and TRBJ1-5; D may be TRBD1 (5 bases). The receptor comes from a man aged 40-49 years with primary liver carcinoma and hepatitis B virus infection. The sequencing input was liver tumor tissue from sampling region 5. Subset specified: tumor region T5, tumor centre. The CDR3: CASSERRGGQPQHY. The CDR3 DNA follows: TGTGCCAGCAGTGAAAGGAGGGGAGGCCAGCCCCAGCATTAT.